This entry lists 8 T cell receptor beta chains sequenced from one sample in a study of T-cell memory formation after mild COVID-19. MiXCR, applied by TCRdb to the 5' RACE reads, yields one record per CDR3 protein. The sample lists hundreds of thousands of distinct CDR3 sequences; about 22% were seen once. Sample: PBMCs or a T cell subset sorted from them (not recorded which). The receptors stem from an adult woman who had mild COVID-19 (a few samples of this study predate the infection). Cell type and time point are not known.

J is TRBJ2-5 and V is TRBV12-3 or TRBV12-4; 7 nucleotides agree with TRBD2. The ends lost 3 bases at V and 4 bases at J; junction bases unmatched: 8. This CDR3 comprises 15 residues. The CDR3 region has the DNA TGTGCCAGCAGTTTCGGGGGAGGGCGGGCAGAGACCCAGTACTTC. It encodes CASSFGGGRAETQYF.

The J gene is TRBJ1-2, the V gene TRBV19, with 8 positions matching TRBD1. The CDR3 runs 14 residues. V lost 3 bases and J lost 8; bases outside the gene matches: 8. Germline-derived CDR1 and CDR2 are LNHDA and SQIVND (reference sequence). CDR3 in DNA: TGTGCCAGTAGTATCGGGGACAGGATCGGCGGCTACACCTTC. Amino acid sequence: CASSIGDRIGGYTF.

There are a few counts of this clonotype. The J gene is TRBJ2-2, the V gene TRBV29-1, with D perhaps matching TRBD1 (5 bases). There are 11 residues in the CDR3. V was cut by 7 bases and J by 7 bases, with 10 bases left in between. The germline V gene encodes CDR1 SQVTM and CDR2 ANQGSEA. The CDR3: CSALGDGELFF. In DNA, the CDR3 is TGCAGCGCCCTAGGGGACGGGGAGCTGTTTTTT.

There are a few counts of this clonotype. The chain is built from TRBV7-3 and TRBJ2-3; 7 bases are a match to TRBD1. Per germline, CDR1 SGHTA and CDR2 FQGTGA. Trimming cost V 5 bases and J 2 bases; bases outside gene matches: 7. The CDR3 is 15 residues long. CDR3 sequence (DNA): TGTGCCAGCAGCGCTACGGGACAGTCCACAGATACGCAGTATTTT. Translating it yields CASSATGQSTDTQYF. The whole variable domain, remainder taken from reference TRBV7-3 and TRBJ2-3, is GAGVSQTPSNKVTEKGKYVELRCDPISGHTALYWYRQSLGQGPEFLIYFQGTGAADDSGLPNDRFFAVRPEGSVSTLKIQRTERGDSAVYLCASSATGQSTDTQYFGPGTRLTVL.

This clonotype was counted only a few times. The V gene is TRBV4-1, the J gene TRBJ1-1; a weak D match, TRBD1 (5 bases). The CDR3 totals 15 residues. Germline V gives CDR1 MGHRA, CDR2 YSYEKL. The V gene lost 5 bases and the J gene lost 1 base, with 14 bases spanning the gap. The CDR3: CASSSPTGGNTEAFF. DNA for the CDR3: TGCGCCAGCAGCTCGCCAACGGGGGGGAACACTGAAGCTTTCTTT.

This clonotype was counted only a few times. The CDR3: CSEAPPGGLYNEQFF. The CDR3, as DNA: TGCAGCGAGGCCCCGCCGGGGGGGCTCTACAATGAGCAGTTCTTC. The chain joins TRBV29-1 to TRBJ2-1, with 8 bases identical to TRBD2. The germline gives CDR1 SQVTM, CDR2 ANQGSEA. The CDR3 runs 15 residues. V dropped 7 bases and J dropped 3; count of bases not matched to a gene: 11.

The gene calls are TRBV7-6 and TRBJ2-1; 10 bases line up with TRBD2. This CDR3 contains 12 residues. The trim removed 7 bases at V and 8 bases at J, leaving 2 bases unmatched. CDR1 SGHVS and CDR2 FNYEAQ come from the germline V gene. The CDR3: CASTAGGDEQFF. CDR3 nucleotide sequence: TGTGCCAGCACAGCGGGAGGGGATGAGCAGTTCTTC.

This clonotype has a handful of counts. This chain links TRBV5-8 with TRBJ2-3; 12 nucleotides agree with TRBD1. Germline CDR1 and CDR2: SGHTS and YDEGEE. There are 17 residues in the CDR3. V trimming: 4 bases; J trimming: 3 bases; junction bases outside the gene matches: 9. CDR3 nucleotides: TGTGCCAGCAGCGGGTCTCCGGGACAGGGGGCGACAGATACGCAGTATTTT. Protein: CASSGSPGQGATDTQYF.